Below, 23 T cell receptor beta chains from the same sample are listed, as sequenced in a study of cytomegalovirus exposure and HLA in healthy donors. The assay was immunoSEQ multiplex PCR, and TCRdb's table has in-frame clones only and misses some. The data show 200,000 or so clones, with more than 75% seen just once and about 2% held by the top ten. Input material: PBMCs. Receptor source: a young woman in good health and CMV-seropositive.

The chain employs TRBV25-1 and TRBJ2-7, with D possibly being TRBD2 (6 bases). This CDR3 region has 16 residues. The germline CDR1 and CDR2 sequences are MGHDK and SYGVNS. The V end was cut by 5 bases, the J end by 1 base, with 18 bases between. The CDR3 DNA follows: TGTGCCAGCAGTATCGACCTCGGGGACTTGTCCTACGAGCAGTACTTC. Amino acids: CASSIDLGDLSYEQYF.

V is TRBV25-1 and J is TRBJ2-1; D may be TRBD2 (6 bases). CDR3 size: 15 residues. V was pared by 4 bases and J by 4 bases, with 14 bases between. Germline CDR1 reads MGHDK; CDR2 reads SYGVNS. CDR3 amino acids: CASSVGGFHYNEQFF. In DNA, the CDR3 is TGTGCCAGCAGTGTCGGGGGATTCCATTACAATGAGCAGTTCTTC.

The gene calls are TRBV6-1 and TRBJ1-4; 7 positions agree with TRBD1. Germline trimming cut 3 bases from V and 7 bases from J; bases unmatched to any gene: 5. In germline, CDR1 is MNHNS, CDR2 SASEGT. This CDR3 has 14 amino acids. In DNA, the CDR3 is TGTGCCAGCAGTGACCCCTACAGGGGTGAAAAACTGTTTTTT. Residues: CASSDPYRGEKLFF.

The chain has TRBV2 and TRBJ1-2; D may be TRBD1 (6 bases). This CDR3 region has 19 residues. Looked up from germline, CDR1 is SNHLY and CDR2 is FYNNEI. With 4 bases removed from V and 6 bases from J, the gap between germline ends came to 30 bases. CDR3 in amino acids: CASSGLGGGRGGFSNGYTF. The CDR3 nucleotides are TGTGCCAGCAGTGGCCTGGGCGGGGGCAGGGGTGGATTTTCCAATGGCTACACCTTC.

The chain joins TRBV15 to TRBJ2-3; maybe TRBD2 (6 bases). Germline V gene data show CDR1 as LNHNV and CDR2 as YYDKDF (reference sequence). V was clipped by 8 bases and J by 0 bases, with 12 bases between them. This CDR3 has 14 amino acids. Here the CDR3 reads CATESGPSTDTQYF. CDR3 in DNA: TGTGCCACCGAGAGCGGGCCTAGCACAGATACGCAGTATTTT.

This rearrangement joins TRBV14 to TRBJ2-1; possible D gene TRBD2, 6 bases. Germline CDR1 is SGHDN and CDR2 is FVKESK. Trimming shortened V by 5 bases and J by 6 bases, and 17 bases separated the two germline ends. The CDR3 is made up of 15 amino acids. The CDR3 bases are TGTGCCAGCAGCGAACGTTGGCTGGAGGGCAATGAGCAGTTCTTC. Protein sequence: CASSERWLEGNEQFF.

The genes are TRBV29-1 and TRBJ1-4; perhaps TRBD1 as D (5 bases). The CDR3 length is 13 residues. V was cut by 7 bases and J by 2 bases, with 11 bases left in between. Germline V CDR1 and CDR2: SQVTM, ANQGSEA. The chain's CDR3 is CSAGGPTNEKLFF. The CDR3 DNA sequence: TGCAGCGCCGGGGGACCCACTAATGAAAAACTGTTTTTT.

The chain uses TRBV27 and TRBJ2-7; 13 bases match TRBD2. The CDR3 loop spans 17 amino acids. Trimming cost V 6 bases and J 3 bases; bases outside gene matches: 11. Germline V gene sequence: CDR1 MNHEY, CDR2 SMNVEV (reference sequence). CDR3 protein: CASRSRAGLAGVYEQYF. The CDR3, as DNA: TGTGCCAGCAGATCACGGGCCGGACTAGCGGGAGTCTACGAGCAGTACTTC.

The gene calls are TRBV28 and TRBJ1-5, with 8 bases lining up with TRBD1. Germline V lookup: CDR1 MDHEN, CDR2 SYDVKM. Trimming took 5 bases from V and 5 from J; bases not matched to a gene: 5. The CDR3 loop spans 14 amino acids. The DNA of the CDR3 is TGTGCCAGCAGTGCAACAGGGGGGGATCAGCCCCAGCATTTT. As protein: CASSATGGDQPQHF.

The chain has TRBV6-1 and TRBJ2-1, with TRBD2 matching over 10 bases. The CDR3 loop spans 15 amino acids. CDR1 and CDR2 from the germline V gene are MNHNS and SASEGT. Unmatched junction bases numbered 12, after V lost 8 bases and J lost 8 bases. The CDR3 DNA reads TGTGCCAGCTGTAATCTAGCGGGAGTTTTGGATGAGCAGTTCTTC. Amino acids: CASCNLAGVLDEQFF.

Only a few counts were recorded for this clone. This sequence joins TRBV11-2 and TRBJ2-7, with D tentatively TRBD1 (6 bases). Germline CDR1 SGHAT, CDR2 FQNNGV. Trimming pared 1 base from V and 4 bases from J, leaving 11 bases between. The CDR3 contains 14 residues. The chain's CDR3 is CASSLGTASYEQYF. The CDR3 nucleotides read TGTGCCAGCAGCTTAGGGACAGCTTCTTACGAGCAGTACTTC.

The chain joins TRBV14 to TRBJ1-1; D is ambiguous. CDR3 size: 18 residues. Germline CDR1 reads SGHDN; CDR2 reads FVKESK. Trimming removed 0 bases from V and 0 bases from J, with 17 bases in between. CDR3 sequence reads: CASSQEPLSSGLNTEAFF. The CDR3 region has the DNA TGTGCCAGCAGCCAAGAGCCCCTCTCGAGTGGGCTGAACACTGAAGCTTTCTTT.

This sequence joins TRBV28 and TRBJ1-2, with no clear D. The germline V and J ends were trimmed by 2 bases and 4 bases, with 11 bases remaining between them. There are 14 residues in the CDR3. The germline V gene encodes CDR1 MDHEN and CDR2 SYDVKM. The CDR3 protein is CASSLIAALYGYTF. CDR3 bases: TGTGCCAGCAGTTTAATAGCGGCCCTCTATGGCTACACCTTC.

V and J are TRBV30 and TRBJ2-5, with D uncertain. The V end was cut by 1 base, the J end by 2 bases, with 8 bases between. CDR3 size: 13 residues. Germline V gene data show CDR1 as GTSNPN and CDR2 as SVGIG (reference sequence). The CDR3 loop reads CAWSASRQETQYF. The CDR3 DNA is TGTGCCTGGAGTGCTTCCCGGCAAGAGACCCAGTACTTC.

This sequence joins TRBV4-1 and TRBJ2-1, with D perhaps matching TRBD2 (6 bases). From germline, CDR1 is MGHRA and CDR2 YSYEKL. This CDR3 is 18 amino acids long. The V end was cut by 1 base, the J end by 0 bases, with 16 bases between. The CDR3 reads CASSQGMEGEISYNEQFF. For the CDR3, the DNA is TGCGCCAGCAGCCAAGGTATGGAGGGAGAGATCTCCTACAATGAGCAGTTCTTC.

V is TRBV4-1 and J is TRBJ2-7, with 10 bases fitting TRBD1. The CDR3 consists of 17 residues. Germline CDR1 is MGHRA and CDR2 is YSYEKL. After removal of 1 base from V and 4 bases from J, the junction contained 10 bases not matched to a gene. The CDR3 region is CASSQGADRGREYEQYF. CDR3 nucleotide sequence: TGCGCCAGCAGCCAAGGGGCCGACAGGGGGCGCGAGTACGAGCAGTACTTC.

This clone was seen only a few times. The gene calls are TRBV2 and TRBJ1-5; weak D call: TRBD1 (6 bases). In germline, CDR1 is SNHLY, CDR2 FYNNEI. The CDR3 length is 14 residues. The V and J ends lost 5 bases and 0 bases respectively, with 8 bases between them. Written as DNA, the CDR3 is TGTGCCAGCAGTACAGGGAATAGCAATCAGCCCCAGCATTTT. Its protein product is CASSTGNSNQPQHF.

The chain employs TRBV15 and TRBJ2-7; 9 bases match TRBD2. V was clipped by 0 bases and J by 2 bases; unmatched bases: 2. CDR3 length: 15 amino acids. CDR1 and CDR2 (germline): LNHNV, YYDKDF (reference sequence). This chain's CDR3 is CATSREAGGAYEQYF. In DNA form, the CDR3 reads TGTGCCACCAGCAGAGAAGCGGGAGGAGCCTACGAGCAGTACTTC. Using reference TRBV15 and TRBJ2-7 for the parts outside the CDR3, the full variable domain is DAMVIQNPRYQVTQFGKPVTLSCSQTLNHNVMYWYQQKSSQAPKLLFHYYDKDFNNEADTPDNFQSRRPNTSFCFLDIRSPGLGDTAMYLCATSREAGGAYEQYFGPGTRLTVT.

The chain carries TRBV15 and TRBJ1-1; D uncertain. In germline, CDR1 is LNHNV, CDR2 YYDKDF (reference sequence). V lost 7 bases, J lost 3 bases, and 12 bases lay in between. This CDR3 has 13 amino acids. CDR3 bases: TGTGCCACCAAATACTCCGAGTACACTGAAGCTTTCTTT. This gives the protein CATKYSEYTEAFF.

The V gene is TRBV6-5, the J gene TRBJ2-1; 12 bases match TRBD1. This CDR3 has 15 amino acids. Per germline, CDR1 MNHEY and CDR2 SVGAGI. V lost 1 base and J lost 9; bases outside the gene matches: 4. The chain's CDR3 is CASSYLGQGAGEQFF. Written as DNA, the CDR3 is TGTGCCAGCAGTTACTTGGGACAGGGGGCGGGTGAGCAGTTCTTC.

CDR3 nucleotides: TGTGCCAGCAGACGTAGCACCGGGGAGCTGTTTTTT. Protein product: CASRRSTGELFF. This chain joins TRBV6-5 and TRBJ2-2; D unclear. V gave up 6 bases and J gave up 4 bases, with 6 bases separating them. Germline lookup yields CDR1 MNHEY and CDR2 SVGAGI. This CDR3 has 12 amino acids.

The V gene is TRBV6-1, the J gene TRBJ2-7; a possible D gene is TRBD2 (6 bases). Germline-derived CDR1 and CDR2 are MNHNS and SASEGT. This CDR3 region has 15 residues. Trimming took off 1 base at V and 1 base at J, with 11 bases between the two ends. DNA for the CDR3: TGTGCCAGCAGTGAAGATGTGGGAGGTTCCTACGAGCAGTACTTC. This encodes CASSEDVGGSYEQYF.

This chain links TRBV5-1 with TRBJ1-2, with a possible D match to TRBD1 (6 bases). Deletions cut 6 bases from V and 12 bases from J, with 18 bases between. CDR3 length equals 12 residues. Looked up from germline, CDR1 is SGHRS and CDR2 is YFSETQ. CDR3: CASKIEGVPNTF. In DNA form, the CDR3 reads TGCGCCAGCAAAATTGAGGGGGTCCCCAACACCTTC.